This is a list of T cell receptor beta chains from one sample in a study of T cells in Graves' hyperthyroidism and ophthalmopathy. TCRdb fed the multiplex PCR reads into MiXCR, producing one record per CDR3 protein. The sample consists of 250,000 to 300,000 distinct CDR3 sequences, more than 15% of them appearing once. The sample consisted of blood. These receptor sequences come from a woman aged 55-69 years with Graves' ophthalmopathy. The CDR3 runs from the conserved cysteine through the conserved F or W. Each record gives: J gene, V gene, clone size, D gene, CDR3 protein, CDR3 DNA. The D gene is left open where the match is weak. Some rows mark clone size as missing; the rest say once, few, many or name a class of expanded clone.

TRBJ1-4 TRBV12-3/TRBV12-4 many NA CASLFTGPNEKLFF TGTGCCAGCCTCTTTACAGGGCCTAATGAAAAACTGTTTTTT
TRBJ2-7 TRBV20-1 NA NA CSARNLVKDYEQYF TGCAGTGCTAGGAACCTAGTTAAGGACTACGAGCAGTACTTC
TRBJ2-5 TRBV7-6 NA TRBD2 CASSLAFSGGQETQYF TGTGCCAGCAGCTTAGCGTTTAGCGGGGGGCAGGAGACCCAGTACTTC
TRBJ1-3 TRBV18 many NA CASSDNSGNTIYF TGTGCCAGCTCAGACAACTCTGGAAACACCATATATTTT
TRBJ2-7 TRBV4-2 few TRBD2 CASSQDINGRTEQYF TGTGCCAGCAGCCAAGATATAAACGGGAGGACCGAGCAGTACTTC
TRBJ2-1 TRBV12-3/TRBV12-4 many NA CASTHARTWNYNEQFF TGTGCCAGCACCCATGCACGGACCTGGAACTACAATGAGCAGTTCTTC
TRBJ1-1 TRBV3-1 many NA CASSQAGTFEAFF TGTGCCAGCAGCCAAGCTGGGACTTTTGAAGCTTTCTTT
TRBJ2-5 TRBV7-7 NA TRBD2 CASSRRMSGSGETQYF TGTGCCAGCAGCCGACGAATGAGCGGGAGTGGAGAGACCCAGTACTTC
TRBJ1-2 TRBV28 many NA CASSAPGNNYGYTF TGTGCCAGCAGCGCTCCGGGGAATAACTATGGCTACACCTTC
TRBJ2-4 TRBV30 NA NA CAWEHDSRAKNIQYF TGTGCCTGGGAACACGACAGTAGGGCCAAAAACATTCAGTACTTC
TRBJ2-1 TRBV10-3 many NA CAISEHNEQFF TGTGCCATCAGTGAACACAATGAGCAGTTCTTC
TRBJ2-2 TRBV12-3/TRBV12-4 many TRBD1 CASSRQGAGTGELFF TGTGCCAGCAGTCGACAGGGGGCAGGGACCGGGGAGCTGTTTTTT
TRBJ2-5 TRBV9 few NA CASSPGLPQETQYF TGTGCCAGCAGCCCGGGACTGCCCCAAGAGACCCAGTACTTC
TRBJ1-2 TRBV28 many NA CASSLEDYGYTF TGTGCCAGCAGTTTAGAAGACTATGGCTACACCTTC
TRBJ1-1 TRBV10-3 many NA CAISPTGLGTEAFF TGTGCCATCAGTCCTACAGGGTTGGGGACTGAAGCTTTCTTT
TRBJ1-4 TRBV20-1 many NA CSAPRRHGDEKLFF TGCAGTGCTCCTCGACGACACGGTGATGAAAAACTGTTTTTT
TRBJ2-3 TRBV6-1 NA TRBD2 CASRTSGSSGDTQYF TGTGCCAGCAGGACTAGCGGGAGTTCAGGAGATACGCAGTATTTT
TRBJ2-7 TRBV6-5 many NA CASSYSEPWDEQYF TGTGCCAGCAGTTACTCAGAGCCGTGGGACGAGCAGTACTTC
TRBJ1-1 TRBV29-1 many TRBD1 CSVSRWTGGLEAFF TGCAGCGTTAGTCGATGGACAGGAGGATTGGAAGCTTTCTTT
TRBJ1-3 TRBV7-6 few NA CASSSRPGDSGNTIYF TGTGCCAGCAGCTCTAGGCCTGGAGACTCTGGAAACACCATATATTTT
TRBJ1-1 TRBV27 many TRBD1 CASSLLGQGRAFF TGTGCCAGCAGTTTATTAGGACAGGGCCGAGCTTTCTTT
TRBJ1-1 TRBV4-3 many NA CASSQGAGVMNTEAFF TGCGCCAGCAGCCAAGGAGCAGGGGTCATGAACACTGAAGCTTTCTTT
TRBJ2-7 TRBV28 many TRBD1 CASGQGAAYEQYF TGTGCCAGCGGGCAGGGGGCTGCCTACGAGCAGTACTTC
TRBJ2-7 TRBV18 many TRBD1 CASSPQATGTYEQYF TGTGCCAGCTCACCACAGGCGACAGGGACCTACGAGCAGTACTTC
TRBJ2-3 TRBV24-1 few NA CATSEKPQGTDTQYF TGTGCCACCAGTGAGAAGCCACAGGGAACAGATACGCAGTATTTT
TRBJ2-1 TRBV29-1 many NA CSVAGLAVSSYNEQFF TGCAGCGTTGCGGGGCTAGCAGTAAGCTCCTACAATGAGCAGTTCTTC
TRBJ1-2 TRBV9 few TRBD1 CASYGTVVNYGYTF TGTGCCAGCTACGGGACAGTAGTTAACTATGGCTACACCTTC
TRBJ1-1 TRBV12-3/TRBV12-4 many NA CASSLARAGEAFF TGTGCCAGCAGTTTAGCCCGGGCCGGTGAAGCTTTCTTT
TRBJ2-1 TRBV6-2/TRBV6-3 NA TRBD2 CASNVAGGLINEQFF TGTGCCAGCAATGTAGCGGGGGGGCTTATCAATGAGCAGTTCTTC
TRBJ2-3 TRBV27 many NA CASSLSRGEGDTDTQYF TGTGCCAGCAGTTTATCGAGAGGGGAAGGGGACACAGATACGCAGTATTTT
TRBJ2-3 TRBV4-1 few TRBD1 CASSHPTGRNGDTHYF TGCGCCAGCAGCCACCCGACAGGGCGAAATGGAGATACGCATTATTTT
TRBJ1-1 TRBV5-5 many NA CASSLEGERTEAFF TGTGCCAGCAGCTTAGAAGGGGAGAGAACTGAAGCTTTCTTT
TRBJ2-1 TRBV6-1 NA NA CASSEQSNEQFF TGTGCCAGCAGTGAACAGTCCAATGAGCAGTTCTTC
TRBJ2-7 TRBV4-2 NA TRBD1 CASSQVLGQGGKQYF TGTGCCAGCAGCCAAGTCCTGGGACAGGGGGGGAAGCAGTACTTC
TRBJ2-7 TRBV6-5 many TRBD2 CASSYHPLAGADEQYF TGTGCCAGCAGTTACCATCCATTAGCGGGAGCTGACGAGCAGTACTTC
TRBJ2-1 TRBV6-1 NA NA CASSIGLKSSYNEQFF TGTGCCAGCAGTATAGGGTTAAAAAGCTCCTACAATGAGCAGTTCTTC
TRBJ2-7 TRBV28 few NA CASSSRRSSYEQYF TGTGCCAGCAGTTCCCGAAGGAGCTCCTACGAGCAGTACTTC
TRBJ1-1 TRBV28 many NA CASSANVQVRAFF TGTGCCAGCAGTGCCAATGTACAGGTTCGGGCTTTCTTT
TRBJ1-6 TRBV20-1 few NA CSARVPLPGERSPLHF TGCAGTGCTAGAGTTCCTCTCCCCGGTGAGCGGTCACCCCTCCACTTT
TRBJ2-7 TRBV20-1 many NA CSALSGQTYEQYF TGCAGTGCCCTCTCCGGGCAAACCTACGAGCAGTACTTC
TRBJ1-4 TRBV6-1 few NA CASSRQSPTNEKLFF TGTGCCAGCAGTCGACAGTCCCCAACTAATGAAAAACTGTTTTTT
TRBJ1-5 TRBV7-9 NA NA CASSFFGDGAGQPQHF TGTGCCAGCAGCTTTTTCGGGGACGGAGCAGGCCAGCCCCAGCATTTT